Each of the 15 T cell receptor beta chains below was sequenced from the same sample in a study of shared clonotypes between healthy human individuals. Clones were read by immunoSEQ multiplex PCR, and TCRdb kept only the in-frame ones, dropping some. Of roughly 720,000 clones in the sample, roughly 91% were seen once. The sequenced sample consisted of memory CD8+ T cells from PBMCs. Subset meaning: CD45RO+ cells pooled with CCR7-negative TemRA cells. The receptors were sampled from a man in his late teens or twenties in good health. Some clones in this sample may be carry-over from other donors' samples.

The CDR3 sequence is CAISESEDRGRWYEQYF. CDR3 coding DNA: TGTGCCATCAGTGAGTCTGAGGACAGGGGGCGTTGGTACGAGCAGTACTTC. The V gene is TRBV10-3, the J gene TRBJ2-7; TRBD1 agrees at 11 bases. This CDR3 spans 17 amino acids. V lost 0 bases and J lost 4; bases outside the gene matches: 8. Germline V gene lookup returns CDR1 ENHRY and CDR2 SYGVKD.

The chain has TRBV10-2 and TRBJ1-4; 10 bases line up with TRBD1. In germline, CDR1 is WSHSY, CDR2 SAAADI. The J segment lost 7 bases and the V segment lost 6 bases, leaving 8 bases of the junction unmatched. This CDR3 is built from 15 residues. The CDR3 DNA reads as TGCGCCAGCAGCCTTTTAGGACAGGGGGGTGAAAAACTGTTTTTT. Encoded protein: CASSLLGQGGEKLFF.

The chain employs TRBV5-4 and TRBJ1-2; D gene unclear. Germline-derived CDR1 and CDR2 are SGHNT and YYREEE (reference sequence). The ends were cut back, 2 bases at V and 10 bases at J, with 18 bases in the middle. The CDR3 has 14 residues. CDR3 in DNA: TGTGCCAGCAGCTTCGTCTGGAGCCACGGTAACTACACCTTC. Translated: CASSFVWSHGNYTF.

This chain connects TRBV7-9 to TRBJ1-1, with TRBD1 matching over 9 bases. The germline V gene encodes CDR1 SEHNR and CDR2 FQNEAQ (reference sequence). The CDR3 sequence is 15 residues long. V trimming: 3 bases; J trimming: 4 bases; junction bases outside the gene matches: 6. CDR3 DNA sequence: TGTGCCAGCAGCTTGACAGGGGGGGTTGTCACTGAAGCTTTCTTT. It specifies CASSLTGGVVTEAFF.

The rearrangement uses TRBV7-9 and TRBJ1-1, with D perhaps TRBD1 (5 bases). CDR3 length equals 13 residues. V was shortened by 3 bases and J by 8 bases, with 13 bases between the two germline ends. Germline CDR1 is SEHNR and CDR2 is FQNEAQ (reference sequence). The CDR3, as DNA: TGTGCCAGCAGCTTCAAGCTTGGGGGGGAAGCTTTCTTT. Amino acid sequence: CASSFKLGGEAFF.

This rearrangement joins TRBV18 to TRBJ2-5; the D is unclear. The germline V gene encodes CDR1 KGHSH and CDR2 LQKENI. The length of the CDR3 is 16 residues. V was pared by 6 bases and J by 5 bases, with 22 bases between. CDR3 residues: CASSQTRVTLAETQYF. In DNA, the CDR3 is TGTGCCAGCTCCCAGACCCGAGTTACACTCGCCGAGACCCAGTACTTC.

The chain couples TRBV7-7 to TRBJ2-2, with unresolved D. V lost 1 base and J lost 0, with 15 bases in between. Germline V lookup: CDR1 SSHAT, CDR2 FNYEAQ (reference sequence). This CDR3 region has 18 residues. CDR3 residues: CASSLDAHRAPNTGELFF. DNA for the CDR3: TGTGCCAGCAGCTTAGACGCCCATAGGGCTCCGAACACCGGGGAGCTGTTTTTT.

The V call is TRBV21-1, the J call TRBJ2-4; no DNA check was done on the table's D call, TRBD1. TRBV21-1 is annotated as a pseudogene. CDR3 length: 15 residues. In DNA, the CDR3 is TGTGCCAGCAGCAAAAGTGGACAGTATGGCGACATTCAGTACTTC. It codes for CASSKSGQYGDIQYF.

CDR3 loop: CASSEGGGNTEAFF. The CDR3 bases are TGTGCCAGCAGTGAAGGAGGGGGGAACACTGAAGCTTTCTTT. This chain connects TRBV6-1 to TRBJ1-1; possibly TRBD1 for D (6 bases). Trimming stripped 1 base from V and 1 base from J, with 7 bases between. Germline V gene data show CDR1 as MNHNS and CDR2 as SASEGT. This CDR3 has 14 amino acids.

The V gene is TRBV27, the J gene TRBJ2-5; possibly TRBD1 for D (5 bases). The CDR3 is 14 amino acids. Germline lookup yields CDR1 MNHEY and CDR2 SMNVEV (reference sequence). V lost 0 bases to trimming and J lost 6 bases, with 11 bases between them. The CDR3 DNA is TGTGCCAGCAGTTTATCTCCCAGGGCCAAGACCCAGTACTTC. This codes for CASSLSPRAKTQYF.

This chain joins TRBV15 and TRBJ2-6; D unresolved. V lost 0 bases and J 0 bases, leaving 18 bases between the germline ends. Germline values: CDR1 LNHNV, CDR2 YYDKDF (reference sequence). The CDR3 totals 20 residues. This CDR3 is CATSRDLGTALFSGANVLTF. The CDR3 DNA reads TGTGCCACCAGCAGAGATCTTGGTACAGCGCTGTTCTCTGGGGCCAACGTCCTGACTTTC.

The V call is TRBV28, the J call TRBJ2-5; a weak D match, TRBD1 (6 bases). Germline CDR1 is MDHEN and CDR2 is SYDVKM. The CDR3 has 13 amino acids. Trimming pared 3 bases from V and 2 bases from J, leaving 7 bases between. In DNA form, the CDR3 reads TGTGCCAGCAGTTTGGGACATCAAGAGACCCAGTACTTC. It is translated as CASSLGHQETQYF.

J is TRBJ2-1 and V is TRBV4-3; 11 positions match TRBD2. This CDR3 contains 17 residues. Germline CDR1 is LGHNA and CDR2 is YSLEER. V was clipped by 3 bases and J by 0 bases; unmatched bases: 4. The CDR3 loop reads CASSHGTSGFSYNEQFF. CDR3 in DNA: TGCGCCAGCAGCCACGGGACTAGCGGATTCTCCTACAATGAGCAGTTCTTC.

This clone was found a few times. The chain recombines TRBV29-1 with TRBJ1-4; weak D call: TRBD1 (5 bases). Germline loops: CDR1 SQVTM, CDR2 ANQGSEA. Trimming cost V 5 bases and J 4 bases, with 11 bases left between them. This CDR3 has 13 amino acids. This chain's CDR3 is CSVTGVLNEKLFF. The CDR3, as DNA: TGCAGCGTTACAGGCGTGCTTAATGAAAAACTGTTTTTT.

The chain is built from TRBV5-4 and TRBJ1-1, with no clear D. CDR1 SGHNT and CDR2 YYREEE come from the germline V gene (reference sequence). Deletions cut 5 bases from V and 4 bases from J, with 12 bases between. This CDR3 spans 13 amino acids. The CDR3 DNA sequence: TGTGCCAGCAGACGGACTCCTAGCACTGAAGCTTTCTTT. Encoded protein: CASRRTPSTEAFF.